This TCR beta chain derives from a study of CD8+CD57+ T cells in acquired aplastic anemia. Flow cytometry had shown expanded CD8+CD57+ cells in the patients chosen for sequencing. Researchers used genomic DNA as the template to profile TCR beta VDJ and CDR3. TCRdb processed the reads anew with MiXCR; each CDR3 protein has one entry. Of 400,000 to 600,000 distinct CDR3 sequences listed, around a third were seen once; the top ten hold 0.75% to 0.95%. Sequenced: sorted CD4+, CD8+, or CD8+CD57+ T cells (not recorded which) from PBMCs. This clonotype was sampled from a human donor with aplastic anemia.

In DNA form, the CDR3 reads TGTGCCAGCAGTGGAGACAGGGACGGGTCACCCCTCCACTTT. Protein product: CASSGDRDGSPLHF. V gene TRBV6-4 combines with J gene TRBJ1-6; 7 bases line up with TRBD1. The CDR3 runs to 14 residues. The V segment lost 4 bases and the J segment 10 bases; nucleotides outside the gene matches: 7. Germline V gene sequence: CDR1 MRHNA, CDR2 SNTAGT.